One and the same sample provided the 28 T cell receptor beta chains below, sequenced in a study of identical twins. One entry per CDR3 protein results from TCRdb running MiXCR on the 5' RACE reads. This sample has about 530,000 distinct CDR3 sequences; 15% occur once, and the top ten carry less than 0.5%. In addition, the sample was reused for a study of yellow fever vaccine responses in identical twins.

The sample taken for sequencing was CD4+ T cells sorted from blood. These receptors all come from a woman in her late teens or twenties in good health.

CDR3 nucleotides: TGTGCCAGCAGTGCCTCCAGGGGTAATGAGCAGTTCTTC. As protein: CASSASRGNEQFF. This rearrangement joins TRBV6-1 to TRBJ2-1; D is possibly TRBD1 (6 bases). Trimming cost V 4 bases and J 7 bases, with 11 bases left between them. The germline V gene encodes CDR1 MNHNS and CDR2 SASEGT. The CDR3 length is 13 residues.

This clonotype was counted between two and nine times. The chain joins TRBV28 to TRBJ2-1, with D tentatively TRBD2 (6 bases). V was shortened by 6 bases and J by 0 bases, with 27 bases between the two germline ends. Per the germline V gene, CDR1 is MDHEN and CDR2 is SYDVKM. The length of the CDR3 is 20 residues. The DNA of the CDR3 is TGTGCCAGCAGCCGACCGTCTCTTCTAGCGACCAAAAGCTCCTACAATGAGCAGTTCTTC. It encodes CASSRPSLLATKSSYNEQFF.

This chain joins TRBV5-1 and TRBJ2-1; D not resolved. Germline assignment: CDR1 SGHRS and CDR2 YFSETQ. The V end lost 3 bases, the J end lost 0 bases, and 10 bases lay between the germline ends. CDR3 size: 15 residues. The CDR3 region is CASSSSRDSYNEQFF. The CDR3 nucleotides read TGCGCCAGCAGCTCCAGCAGAGACTCCTACAATGAGCAGTTCTTC. Full variable domain (outside the CDR3, taken from reference TRBV5-1 and TRBJ2-1): KAGVTQTPRYLIKTRGQQVTLSCSPISGHRSVSWYQQTPGQGLQFLFEYFSETQRNKGNFPGRFSGRQFSNSRSEMNVSTLELGDSALYLCASSSSRDSYNEQFFGPGTRLTVL.

This clonotype was recorded a few times. J is TRBJ2-1 and V is TRBV20-1; TRBD2 matches at 7 bases. Germline V gives CDR1 DFQATT, CDR2 SNEGSKA (reference sequence). With V trimmed by 4 bases and J by 8 bases, 11 bases remained unmatched. CDR3 length: 14 amino acids. The CDR3 sequence: CSANGGGLRDEQFF. CDR3 in DNA: TGCAGTGCTAATGGGGGGGGGTTGCGGGATGAGCAGTTCTTC.

As for this clonotype: Being one base from a much bigger clone, this may be a read error. No conserved phenylalanine or tryptophan ends this CDR3, so it is likely a read error. The chain has TRBV12-3 or TRBV12-4 and TRBJ1-2; TRBD1 aligns across 7 bases. Trimming removed 6 bases from V and 5 bases from J; junction bases left unmatched: 9. CDR3 length equals 14 residues. The CDR3 DNA is TGTGCCAGCAGCCTTCGACAGGGTGGGTATGGCTACACCGTC. This translates into CASSLRQGGYGYTV.

This chain joins TRBV16 and TRBJ1-6; the match to TRBD1 covers 8 bases. The CDR3 contains 15 residues. The V segment lost 3 bases and the J segment 9 bases; nucleotides outside the gene matches: 7. Germline CDR1 KGHSY, CDR2 FQNENV. The CDR3 sequence is CASSHQGAVRSPLHF. CDR3 nucleotides: TGTGCCAGCAGCCACCAGGGGGCGGTACGTTCACCCCTCCACTTT.

This clonotype has a single count. Being one base from a much bigger clone, this may be a read error. This sequence joins TRBV4-1 and TRBJ2-1; 8 bases align to TRBD2. The CDR3 loop spans 19 amino acids. The germline CDR1 and CDR2 sequences are MGHRA and YSYEKL. V lost 3 bases, J lost 7 bases, and 20 bases stayed unmatched. CDR3 DNA sequence: TGCGCCAGCAGCCATCCGGGACTAACGGGAGGGCCGAATCTAAATGAGCAGTTCTTC. It yields the protein CASSHPGLTGGPNLNEQFF.

This clonotype has just a few counts. V and J are TRBV15 and TRBJ1-5; 10 bases align to TRBD1. The germline V gene encodes CDR1 LNHNV and CDR2 YYDKDF (reference sequence). Trimming took 1 base from V and 5 from J; bases not matched to a gene: 5. The CDR3 is 16 amino acids. The CDR3 here is CATSRGGTGDDQPQHF. The DNA for the CDR3 is TGTGCCACCAGCAGAGGGGGGACAGGGGACGATCAGCCCCAGCATTTT.

This clonotype was counted only a few times. The V gene is TRBV7-9, the J gene TRBJ2-2; no reliable D call. CDR3 length: 15 amino acids. From germline, CDR1 is SEHNR and CDR2 FQNEAQ (reference sequence). V lost 0 bases, J lost 6 bases, and 11 bases lay in between. CDR3 nucleotides: TGTGCCAGCAGCTTAGCGGACCCATCTTCCGGGGAGCTGTTTTTT. Translated: CASSLADPSSGELFF.

The chain has TRBV5-6 and TRBJ2-2; D tentatively reads TRBD1 or TRBD2 (6 bases each). The CDR3 is 16 residues long. Trimming took 4 bases from V and 5 from J, leaving 18 bases between them. Germline CDR1 and CDR2: SGHDT and YYEEEE. This CDR3 is CASSLRGTGATGELFF. The CDR3, as DNA: TGTGCCAGCAGCCTGAGGGGGACTGGAGCGACCGGGGAGCTGTTTTTT.

V is TRBV4-2 and J is TRBJ2-3; 7 bases map to TRBD2. CDR1 is LGHNA and CDR2 is YNFKEQ in the germline V gene. CDR3 length equals 16 residues. Trimming at V came to 2 bases and at J to 2 bases, leaving 7 bases not matched to a gene. The CDR3 here is CASSQPAGRTTDTQYF. The DNA for the CDR3 is TGTGCCAGCAGCCAACCAGCGGGGCGCACCACAGATACGCAGTATTTT.

This clonotype came up a few times. This chain links TRBV20-1 with TRBJ1-2; a weak D match, TRBD1 (5 bases). CDR1 is DFQATT and CDR2 is SNEGSKA in the germline V gene (reference sequence). Trimming removed 7 bases from V and 8 bases from J, with 17 bases in between. This CDR3 contains 12 residues. The CDR3 nucleotides are TGCAGTGGGGAGGACAAGGCCTGGGGCTACACCTTC. Encoded protein: CSGEDKAWGYTF.

This clonotype was counted only a few times. The chain has TRBV24-1 and TRBJ2-2; 11 positions agree with TRBD1. CDR3 size: 15 residues. The germline V gene has CDR1 KGHDR and CDR2 SFDVKD. V gave up 3 bases and J gave up 4 bases; unmatched junction bases: 0. The CDR3 reads CATSDGTGGTGELFF. The CDR3 DNA is TGTGCCACCAGTGATGGGACAGGGGGCACCGGGGAGCTGTTTTTT.

This clonotype was detected a few times. CDR3 residues: CASSQGSGVYEQYF. As DNA, the CDR3 is TGTGCCAGCAGCCAAGGTTCAGGGGTCTACGAGCAGTACTTC. The V and J genes are TRBV3-1 and TRBJ2-7; perhaps TRBD1 as D (6 bases). The germline V gene encodes CDR1 LGHDT and CDR2 YNNKEL (reference sequence). The ends were cut back, 1 base at V and 3 bases at J, with 10 bases in the middle. The CDR3 runs to 14 residues.

This clonotype has more than one count but fewer than ten. The chain carries TRBV29-1 and TRBJ2-4, with TRBD1 identical over 7 bases. Germline V gene data show CDR1 as SQVTM and CDR2 as ANQGSEA. The CDR3 has 13 amino acids. V was clipped by 3 bases and J by 5 bases; unmatched bases: 4. As DNA, the CDR3 is TGCAGCGTTGATGGTGGGACAGAAAACATTCAGTACTTC. Encoded protein: CSVDGGTENIQYF.

The chain employs TRBV6-1 and TRBJ2-5, with D perhaps assigned TRBD1 or TRBD2 (5 bases each). Between the trimmed V and J ends, which lost 5 bases and 4 bases, there was a span of 14 bases. This CDR3 comprises 14 residues. Germline V lookup: CDR1 MNHNS, CDR2 SASEGT. The DNA of the CDR3 is TGTGCCAGCAGTCGATACCGGGACCCAGAGACCCAGTACTTC. Translated: CASSRYRDPETQYF.

The gene calls are TRBV5-5 and TRBJ2-5; TRBD2 matches at 8 bases. Germline CDR1 SGHKS, CDR2 YYEKEE (reference sequence). The CDR3 loop spans 15 amino acids. The J segment lost 2 bases and the V segment lost 3 bases, leaving 6 bases of the junction unmatched. CDR3 residues: CASSSGLGVQETQYF. CDR3 bases: TGTGCCAGCAGCTCGGGACTAGGGGTACAAGAGACCCAGTACTTC.

This clonotype was observed a few times. The chain uses TRBV11-2 and TRBJ2-2; D uncertain. The ends were cut back, 7 bases at V and 7 bases at J, with 10 bases in the middle. The CDR3 covers 12 residues. The germline CDR1 and CDR2 sequences are SGHAT and FQNNGV. Written as DNA, the CDR3 is TGTGCCAGCAACCTCGCATTCGGGGAGCTGTTTTTT. Its translation: CASNLAFGELFF.

Ten or more counts support this clonotype. The gene calls are TRBV4-1 and TRBJ2-7; a weak D match, TRBD2 (5 bases). The CDR3 is 14 residues long. Germline CDR1 reads MGHRA; CDR2 reads YSYEKL. The ends were cut back, 8 bases at V and 1 base at J, with 15 bases in the middle. CDR3 amino acids: CASQRVSGSYEQYF. DNA of the CDR3: TGCGCCAGCCAAAGGGTCAGCGGTTCCTACGAGCAGTACTTC.

The V and J genes are TRBV2 and TRBJ2-6; D gene uncertain. The germline V gene has CDR1 SNHLY and CDR2 FYNNEI. The germline V and J ends were trimmed by 2 bases and 5 bases, with 10 bases remaining between them. CDR3 size: 15 residues. CDR3 DNA: TGTGCCAGCAGTGAACAACAGCTGTGGGCCAACGTCCTGACTTTC. Its protein product is CASSEQQLWANVLTF.

The sample holds a few counts of this clonotype. The chain joins TRBV29-1 to TRBJ1-1; D unclear. CDR3 length equals 10 residues. The V gene lost 6 bases and the J gene lost 9 bases, with 11 bases spanning the gap. CDR1 and CDR2 from the germline V gene are SQVTM and ANQGSEA. The CDR3 DNA reads as TGCAGCGTGACCACTTCGCAAGCTTTCTTT. Its protein product is CSVTTSQAFF.

This clonotype appeared a few times. This sequence joins TRBV6-5 and TRBJ1-3, with 10 bases lining up with TRBD1. The trim removed 4 bases at V and 4 bases at J, leaving 10 bases unmatched. CDR1 is MNHEY and CDR2 is SVGAGI in the germline V gene. CDR3 length: 17 residues. This CDR3 reads CASSLAGTGVPGNTIYF. The CDR3 nucleotides are TGTGCCAGCAGTTTGGCCGGGACAGGGGTACCGGGAAACACCATATATTTT.

V usage is TRBV20-1 and J usage is TRBJ2-5; possibly TRBD1 for D (6 bases). V dropped 3 bases and J dropped 7 bases, with 12 bases sitting between them. Germline V gene data show CDR1 as DFQATT and CDR2 as SNEGSKA (reference sequence). The CDR3 extends over 12 amino acids. Here the CDR3 DNA reads TGCAGTGCTAGGACACAGGGTGCGACCCAGTACTTC. This encodes CSARTQGATQYF.

The rearrangement joins TRBV5-1 to TRBJ1-1; no firm D call. The V gene's germline CDR1 is SGHRS and CDR2 YFSETQ. This CDR3 region has 15 residues. V was trimmed by 0 bases and J by 1 base, leaving 10 bases between them. CDR3 coding DNA: TGCGCCAGCAGCTTGGCCCCGGACGGGAACACTGAAGCTTTCTTT. Translation: CASSLAPDGNTEAFF.

The rearrangement joins TRBV5-1 to TRBJ2-1; D possibly corresponds to TRBD1 (5 bases). In germline, CDR1 is SGHRS, CDR2 YFSETQ. The CDR3 sequence is 16 residues long. V gave up 5 bases and J gave up 4 bases, with 19 bases separating them. As DNA, the CDR3 is TGCGCCAGCAGATCTTCCCCTAGACAGTCTTACAATGAGCAGTTCTTC. This encodes CASRSSPRQSYNEQFF.

This clonotype was found a few times. The chain combines TRBV2 with TRBJ1-2; the D gene is possibly TRBD1 (5 bases). The CDR3 sequence is 14 residues long. Germline V CDR1 and CDR2: SNHLY, FYNNEI. V lost 1 base and J 2 bases, leaving 8 bases between the germline ends. This CDR3 reads CASSEEGRNYGYTF. In DNA form, the CDR3 reads TGTGCCAGCAGTGAAGAGGGACGGAACTATGGCTACACCTTC.

CDR3 protein: CASSGVGVGNTEAFF. For the CDR3, the DNA is TGTGCCAGCAGTGGAGTCGGGGTGGGGAACACTGAAGCTTTCTTT. V and J are TRBV6-2 or TRBV6-3 and TRBJ1-1; no clear D. The germline V gene encodes CDR1 MNHEY and CDR2 SVGEGT. Trimming stripped 5 bases from V and 1 base from J, with 14 bases between. CDR3 length equals 15 residues.

The chain recombines TRBV2 with TRBJ1-2; no definite D call. The CDR3 extends over 12 amino acids. With 3 bases removed from V and 6 bases from J, the gap between germline ends came to 8 bases. Per germline, CDR1 SNHLY and CDR2 FYNNEI. This CDR3 is CASSDNSHGYTF. DNA for the CDR3: TGTGCCAGCAGTGACAACAGCCATGGCTACACCTTC.